A selection of T cell receptor beta chains follows, all from one sample in a study of cytomegalovirus exposure and HLA in healthy donors. Method: immunoSEQ multiplex PCR; TCRdb's copy keeps in-frame clones and lacks some. The sample gives about 160,000 clones, 65% to 80% of which show up once; under 2.5% is in the top ten. The specimen sequenced was PBMCs. The receptors stem from a female donor in good health and CMV-seronegative. The CDR3 runs from the conserved cysteine through the conserved F or W. D genes are given only for firm matches. Clone size appears in some rows only: once, few, many, or a class for an expanded clone.

>NA|NA|TRBV19|TRBJ1-2
TGTGCCAGTAGTATATCGCATGGGGGCGAGGGCTACACCTTC
CASSISHGGEGYTF
>NA|NA|TRBV30|TRBJ1-3
TGTGCCTGGAATGGGCCTGGAAACACCATATATTTT
CAWNGPGNTIYF
>TRBD1|once|TRBV9|TRBJ2-7
TGTGCCAGCAGCGTTGGGCCGGGACAGGTTGGGTCCCACGAGCAGTACTTC
CASSVGPGQVGSHEQYF
>NA|few|TRBV19|TRBJ1-1
TGTGCCAGTGGGCAGGGACTCACTGAAGCTTTCTTT
CASGQGLTEAFF
>NA|NA|TRBV5-1|TRBJ1-1
TGCGCCAGCAGCCCAGGGACAAACACTGAAGCTTTCTTT
CASSPGTNTEAFF
>TRBD1|NA|TRBV18|TRBJ1-1
TGTGCCAGCTCACCCGGGACAGCCGAAGCTTTCTTT
CASSPGTAEAFF
>NA|NA|TRBV2|TRBJ2-1
TGTGCCACCGTAAGGGGGAGTTCCTACAATGAGCAGTTCTTC
CATVRGSSYNEQFF
>NA|NA|TRBV28|TRBJ2-5
TGTGCCAGCAGGGAGGTGGGAGAGACCCAGTACTTC
CASREVGETQYF
>TRBD2|NA|TRBV6-5|TRBJ2-7
TGTGCCAGCAGGCCCAGCGGGGGGAGTTCCTACGAGCAGTACTTC
CASRPSGGSSYEQYF
>NA|NA|TRBV5-1|TRBJ2-1
TGCGCCAGCAGCTTGGTAGCGGAGTCTAGCAATGAGCAGTTCTTC
CASSLVAESSNEQFF
>NA|NA|TRBV15|TRBJ1-1
TGTGCCACCAGCAGAGATCAGGGGCCTTTTAACACTGAAGCTTTCTTT
CATSRDQGPFNTEAFF
>NA|once|TRBV27|TRBJ2-7
TGTGCCAGCAGTTTCAGCGCCGAAAGAGGAAACGAGCAGTACTTC
CASSFSAERGNEQYF
>TRBD1|NA|TRBV29-1|TRBJ1-2
TGCAGCGTCGGACAGGGCTCGAATGGCTACACCTTC
CSVGQGSNGYTF
>TRBD2|few|TRBV5-1|TRBJ2-7
TGCGCCAGCAGCTTGGACCTAGCGGGGGCCAGCTCCTACGAGCAGTACTTC
CASSLDLAGASSYEQYF
>TRBD1|NA|TRBV7-8|TRBJ1-2
TGTGCCAGCAGCCTCGGAGCCGGGACAGGGACGTCTGGCTACACCTTC
CASSLGAGTGTSGYTF
>NA|NA|TRBV5-1|TRBJ2-3
TGCGCCAGCAGCTTGGACGGGATTAGCACAGATACGCAGTATTTT
CASSLDGISTDTQYF
>TRBD1|NA|TRBV6-5|TRBJ2-6
TGTGCCAGCAGCAGGGGGCCCACTGGGGCCAACGTCCTGACTTTC
CASSRGPTGANVLTF
>TRBD2|NA|TRBV6-1|TRBJ2-3
TGTGCCAGCAACCCGACTAGCGGGAGTTATACGCAGTATTTT
CASNPTSGSYTQYF
>TRBD1|few|TRBV6-5|TRBJ1-4
TGTGCCAGCAGCTCGCCCGGACAGGGCGTTGAAAAACTGTTTTTT
CASSSPGQGVEKLFF
>NA|NA|TRBV15|TRBJ1-2
TGTGCCACCAGCAGAGACAGGGCCTATGGCTACACCTTC
CATSRDRAYGYTF
>NA|NA|TRBV30|TRBJ1-1
TGTGCCTGGAGTGTACGGGTCCTCTCGGGGAACACTGAAGCTTTCTTT
CAWSVRVLSGNTEAFF
>TRBD1|once|TRBV30|TRBJ1-6
TGTGCCTGGGCCTCCGGCGGGACAGGGATAGGCTCACCCCTCCACTTT
CAWASGGTGIGSPLHF
>TRBD1|NA|TRBV30|TRBJ2-7
TGTGCCTGGTCAGGACAGGGGTGGGAGCAGTACTTC
CAWSGQGWEQYF
>TRBD2|NA|TRBV7-3|TRBJ2-1
TGTGCCAGCAGCTTAATCAGCGGGGGGGCGGATGAGCAGTTCTTC
CASSLISGGADEQFF
>NA|NA|TRBV4-2|TRBJ2-3
TGTGCCAGCAGCCAAGACCTCAGCGGGAGCACAGATACGCAGTATTTT
CASSQDLSGSTDTQYF
>NA|few|TRBV27|TRBJ2-7
TGTGCCAGCGCCCGGTCGGGGGACTCCTACGAGCAGTACTTC
CASARSGDSYEQYF
>TRBD1|NA|TRBV5-1|TRBJ1-1
TGCGCCAGCAGTCGTACCGGGACAGGGGCCACTGAAGCTTTCTTT
CASSRTGTGATEAFF
>TRBD2|NA|TRBV7-7|TRBJ2-1
TGTGCCAGCAGCTTAGAGCGGGGTTCCAATGAGCAGTTCTTC
CASSLERGSNEQFF
>NA|NA|TRBV7-9|TRBJ2-2
TGTGCCAGCAGCTTAGCCTTTACAGGTTACACCGGGGAGCTGTTTTTT
CASSLAFTGYTGELFF
>TRBD1|NA|TRBV7-3|TRBJ1-4
TGTGCCAGCAGCTCTTCCGGGACAGGGGGTGAAAAACTGTTTTTT
CASSSSGTGGEKLFF
>NA|few|TRBV11-1|TRBJ1-2
TGTGCCAGCAGCTTAGCGGCAGGGCATGGCTACACCTTC
CASSLAAGHGYTF
>NA|NA|TRBV7-9|TRBJ2-3
TGTGCCAGCAACCGACTCCTCATGCAATACACAGATACGCAGTATTTT
CASNRLLMQYTDTQYF
>TRBD1|NA|TRBV27|TRBJ1-6
TGTGCCAGCAGTTTATCTGCATGGCAGGGGGACTCACCCCTCCACTTT
CASSLSAWQGDSPLHF
>TRBD1|NA|TRBV5-1|TRBJ1-1
TGCGCCAGCAGCCCGGGGACAGGCGGAACTGAAGCTTTCTTT
CASSPGTGGTEAFF
>NA|few|TRBV5-1|TRBJ1-2
TGCGCCAGCAGCCTGGACAGTAACTATGGCTACACCTTC
CASSLDSNYGYTF
>NA|NA|TRBV6-5|TRBJ1-1
TGTGCCAGCAGTTACACAGGACTGAACACTGAAGCTTTCTTT
CASSYTGLNTEAFF
>NA|NA|TRBV27|TRBJ1-6
TGTGCCAGCAGTTTAGAGGGTCCTCCAGTATTCCCCCTCCACTTT
CASSLEGPPVFPLHF
>NA|NA|TRBV6-5|TRBJ2-5
TGTGCCAGCAGTTCCTTCGACAGGCACCAAGAGACCCAGTACTTC
CASSSFDRHQETQYF
>TRBD2|NA|TRBV5-8|TRBJ2-3
TGTGCCAGCACGTTACAGGGACTAGACACAGATACGCAGTATTTT
CASTLQGLDTDTQYF
>NA|NA|TRBV7-9|TRBJ1-5
TGTGCCAGCAGCCCCTATTATAGCAATCAGCCCCAGCATTTT
CASSPYYSNQPQHF
>NA|few|TRBV28|TRBJ1-1
TGTGCCAGCAGTCCAATGGGGAGAAACACTGAAGCTTTCTTT
CASSPMGRNTEAFF
>TRBD1|NA|TRBV7-6|TRBJ1-1
TGTGCCAGCAGCTTAGGTACAGGGGCTCACACTGAAGCTTTCTTT
CASSLGTGAHTEAFF
>TRBD1|NA|TRBV6-6|TRBJ2-5
TGTGCCAGCAGTTACTCGACAGGGGGCTGGGAGACCCAGTACTTC
CASSYSTGGWETQYF
>TRBD2|NA|TRBV7-9|TRBJ2-5
TGTGCCAGCAGCGCTCCCACCGGGACTAGCGGTACGTGGGAGACCCAGTACTTC
CASSAPTGTSGTWETQYF
>NA|NA|TRBV11-1|TRBJ1-3
TGTGCCAGCAGCCGACAGATCTCTGGAAACACCATATATTTT
CASSRQISGNTIYF
>NA|NA|TRBV6-1|TRBJ1-2
TGTGCCAGCAGCCCTAGGAGTGCGGGCTATGGCTACACCTTC
CASSPRSAGYGYTF